The 3 T cell receptor beta chains below come from one sample, sequenced in a study of molecular identifiers for immune sequencing clone quantification. One entry per CDR3 protein results from TCRdb running MiXCR on the PCR reads. Altogether more than 450,000 distinct CDR3 sequences are present, 20% to 25% being singletons, with the ten largest covering more than 0.8%. The specimen sequenced was naive CD8+ T cells from blood, with Jurkat cell RNA spiked in. Subset defined: FACS-sorted CD8+CD4-CCR7+CD45RA+ naive T cells. The origin of the receptors is a human donor in good health. Some libraries in this study had Jurkat cell RNA spiked in.

For this clonotype: At one boundary the junction diverges from the germline segment, which might be a read error. V is TRBV27 and J is TRBJ2-5; D not certain. The germline CDR1 and CDR2 sequences are MNHEY and SMNVEV (reference sequence). The CDR3 has 14 residues. CDR3 in amino acids: CASGLSASQETQYF. The CDR3, as DNA: TGTGCCAGCGGTTTAAGCGCTAGCCAAGAGACCCAGTACTTC.

This clonotype appeared many times. The chain couples TRBV7-2 to TRBJ1-1, with D possibly TRBD1 on 6 matching bases. This CDR3 spans 15 amino acids. Per germline, CDR1 SGHTA and CDR2 FQGNSA. Trimming stripped 4 bases from V and 3 bases from J, with 15 bases between. The CDR3 bases are TGTGCCAGCAGCTCCTGGACAGTGGTGGACACTGAAGCTTTCTTT. Translated: CASSSWTVVDTEAFF.

This clonotype was seen ten or more times. The rearrangement joins TRBV5-5 to TRBJ1-1; tentative D call: TRBD1 (6 bases). V lost 3 bases and J 1 base, leaving 13 bases between the germline ends. CDR1 and CDR2 (germline): SGHKS, YYEKEE (reference sequence). There are 15 residues in the CDR3. CDR3 region: CASSYLGAWNTEAFF. CDR3 in DNA: TGTGCCAGCAGCTATTTGGGGGCCTGGAACACTGAAGCTTTCTTT.